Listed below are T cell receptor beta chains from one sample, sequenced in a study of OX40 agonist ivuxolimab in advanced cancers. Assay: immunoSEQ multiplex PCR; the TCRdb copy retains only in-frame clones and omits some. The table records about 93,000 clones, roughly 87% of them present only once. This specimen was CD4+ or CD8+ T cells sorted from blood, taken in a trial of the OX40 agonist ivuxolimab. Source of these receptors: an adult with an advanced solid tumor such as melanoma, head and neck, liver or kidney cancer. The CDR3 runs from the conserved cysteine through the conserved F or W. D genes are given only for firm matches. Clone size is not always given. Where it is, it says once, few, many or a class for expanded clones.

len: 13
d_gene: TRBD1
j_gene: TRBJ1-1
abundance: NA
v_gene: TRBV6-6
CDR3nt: TGTGCCAGCACCCGACAGGGGGCTACTGAAGCTTTCTTT
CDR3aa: CASTRQGATEAFF

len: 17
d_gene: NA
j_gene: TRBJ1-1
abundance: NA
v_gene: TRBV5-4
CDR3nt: TGTGCCAGCAGCTTGGTGACGGTTGGCCCGGGGGGCACTGAAGCTTTCTTT
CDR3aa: CASSLVTVGPGGTEAFF

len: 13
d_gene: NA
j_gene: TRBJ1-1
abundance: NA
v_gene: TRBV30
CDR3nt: TGTGCCTGGAGAATGGGTCAGAACACTGAAGCTTTCTTT
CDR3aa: CAWRMGQNTEAFF

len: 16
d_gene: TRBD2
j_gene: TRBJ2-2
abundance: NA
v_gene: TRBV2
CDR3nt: TGTGCCAGCAGTGGCCGGGGGGGTAGGAACACCGGGGAGCTGTTTTTT
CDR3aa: CASSGRGGRNTGELFF

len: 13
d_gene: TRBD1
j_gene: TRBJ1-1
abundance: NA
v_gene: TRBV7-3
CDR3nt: TGTGCCAGCAGCTTAAGCGGACAGGGAGAAGCTTTCTTT
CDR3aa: CASSLSGQGEAFF

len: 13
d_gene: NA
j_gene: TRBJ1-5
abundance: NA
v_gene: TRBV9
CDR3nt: TGTGCCAGCAGCGTTTTCCCGGGGCAGCCCCAGCATTTT
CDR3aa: CASSVFPGQPQHF

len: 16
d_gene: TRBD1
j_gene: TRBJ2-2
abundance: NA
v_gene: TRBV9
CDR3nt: TGTGCCAGCAGCGGATACAGGGGGCACGGCACCGGGGAGCTGTTTTTT
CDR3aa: CASSGYRGHGTGELFF

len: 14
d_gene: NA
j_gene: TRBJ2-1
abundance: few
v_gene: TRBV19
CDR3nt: TGTGCCAGTAGTATAGGTGGGAGCTACAATGAGCAGTTCTTC
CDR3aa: CASSIGGSYNEQFF

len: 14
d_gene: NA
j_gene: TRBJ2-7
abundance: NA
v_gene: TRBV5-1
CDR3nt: TGCGCCAGCAGCTTGGAGGGGAACCACTACGAGCAGTACTTC
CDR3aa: CASSLEGNHYEQYF

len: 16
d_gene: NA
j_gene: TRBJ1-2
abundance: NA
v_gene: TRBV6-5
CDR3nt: TGTGCCAGCAGTTACTTCGCTCCTCTAACGGACTATGGCTACACCTTC
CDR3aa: CASSYFAPLTDYGYTF

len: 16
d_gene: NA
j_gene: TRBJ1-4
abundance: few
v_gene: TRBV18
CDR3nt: TGTGCCAGCTCACCTGGGGCAGGACGGGCTAATGAAAAACTGTTTTTT
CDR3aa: CASSPGAGRANEKLFF

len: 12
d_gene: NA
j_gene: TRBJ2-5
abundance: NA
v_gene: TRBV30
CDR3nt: TGTGCCTGGAGCCCACGGGGGGAGACCCAGTACTTC
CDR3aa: CAWSPRGETQYF

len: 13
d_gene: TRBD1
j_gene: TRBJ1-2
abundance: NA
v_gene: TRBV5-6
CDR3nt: TGTGCCAGCAGCTCGGACAGGGGTTATGGCTACACCTTC
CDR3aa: CASSSDRGYGYTF

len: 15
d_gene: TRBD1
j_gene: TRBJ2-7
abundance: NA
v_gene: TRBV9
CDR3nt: TGTGCCAGCAGCGTAGAGGGACAGCCCTCCTACGAGCAGTACTTC
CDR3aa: CASSVEGQPSYEQYF

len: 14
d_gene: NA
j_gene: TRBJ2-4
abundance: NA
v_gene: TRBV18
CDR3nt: TGTGCCAGCTCACCGTGGAAAGCCAAAAACATTCAGTACTTC
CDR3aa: CASSPWKAKNIQYF

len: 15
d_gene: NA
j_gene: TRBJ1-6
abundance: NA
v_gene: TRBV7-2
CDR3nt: TGTGCCAGCAGCTTAGAAGCAGCGGGAAATTCACCCCTCCACTTT
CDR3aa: CASSLEAAGNSPLHF

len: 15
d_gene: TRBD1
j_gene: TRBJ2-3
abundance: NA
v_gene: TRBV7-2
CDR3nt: TGTGCCAGCAGCCCCATGACAGGGAACACAGATACGCAGTATTTT
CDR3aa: CASSPMTGNTDTQYF

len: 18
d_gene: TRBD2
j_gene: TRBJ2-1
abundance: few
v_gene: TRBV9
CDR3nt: TGTGCCAGCAGCGTAGATGGTAGCGGGAGGACATTGTACAATGAGCAGTTCTTC
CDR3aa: CASSVDGSGRTLYNEQFF

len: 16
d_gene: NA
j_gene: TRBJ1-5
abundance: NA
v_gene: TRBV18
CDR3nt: TGTGCCAGCTCACCACCGCAAGGGGTCCATACTCAGCCCCAGCATTTT
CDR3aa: CASSPPQGVHTQPQHF

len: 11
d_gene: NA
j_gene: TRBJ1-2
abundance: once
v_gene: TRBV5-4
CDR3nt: TGTGCCAGCAGCTTGGGATATAGCTACACCTTC
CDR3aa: CASSLGYSYTF

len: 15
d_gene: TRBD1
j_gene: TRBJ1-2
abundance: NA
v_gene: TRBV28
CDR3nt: TGTGCCAGCAGTTTACCAGGGGGAGGCAACTATGGCTACACCTTC
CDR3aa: CASSLPGGGNYGYTF

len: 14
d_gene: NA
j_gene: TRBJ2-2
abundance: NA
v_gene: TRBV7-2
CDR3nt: TGTGCCAGCACCACCTCCCAAGACACCGGGGAGCTGTTTTTT
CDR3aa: CASTTSQDTGELFF

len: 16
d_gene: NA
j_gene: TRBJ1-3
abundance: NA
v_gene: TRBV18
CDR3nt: TGTGCCAGCTCACCACCCCGGACAAACTCTGGAAACACCATATATTTT
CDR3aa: CASSPPRTNSGNTIYF

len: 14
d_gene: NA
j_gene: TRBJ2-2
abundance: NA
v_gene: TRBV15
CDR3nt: TGTGCCACCAGCAGGGGACAGAACACCGGGGAGCTGTTTTTT
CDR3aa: CATSRGQNTGELFF

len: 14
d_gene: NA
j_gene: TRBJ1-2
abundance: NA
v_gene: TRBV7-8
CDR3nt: TGTGCCAGCAGCTTAGCATGGGGGGACGGTGGCTACACCTTC
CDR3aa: CASSLAWGDGGYTF

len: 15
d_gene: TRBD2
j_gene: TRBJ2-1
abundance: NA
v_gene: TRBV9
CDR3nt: TGTGCCAGCAGCGCCCGGGGGGGCTCCTACAATGAGCAGTTCTTC
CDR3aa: CASSARGGSYNEQFF

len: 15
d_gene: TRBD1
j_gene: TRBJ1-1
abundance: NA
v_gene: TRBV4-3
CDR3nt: TGCGCCAGCAGCCAAGGCACAGGGGTGAACACTGAAGCTTTCTTT
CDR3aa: CASSQGTGVNTEAFF

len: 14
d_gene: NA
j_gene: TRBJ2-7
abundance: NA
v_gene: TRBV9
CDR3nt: TGTGCCAGCAGCGTAGGGCCGGGTCGCAACGAGCAGTACTTC
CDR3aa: CASSVGPGRNEQYF

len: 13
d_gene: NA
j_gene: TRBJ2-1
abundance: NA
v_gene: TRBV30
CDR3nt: TGTGCCTGGAGTGTAGGCAACGACAATGAGCAGTTCTTC
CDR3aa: CAWSVGNDNEQFF

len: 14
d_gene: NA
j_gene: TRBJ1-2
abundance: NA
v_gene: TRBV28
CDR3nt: TGTGCCAGCAGTTTGTCCTCAGGGTCAGGTGGCTACACCTTC
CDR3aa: CASSLSSGSGGYTF

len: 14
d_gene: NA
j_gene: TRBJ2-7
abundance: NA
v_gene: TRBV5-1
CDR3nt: TGCGCCAGCAGCTTAACCTTGATGTCCTACGAGCAGTACTTC
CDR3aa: CASSLTLMSYEQYF

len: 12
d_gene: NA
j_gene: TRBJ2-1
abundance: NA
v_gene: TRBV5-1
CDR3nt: TGCGCCAGCAGCTTATACATGGGCGAGCAGTTCTTC
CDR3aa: CASSLYMGEQFF

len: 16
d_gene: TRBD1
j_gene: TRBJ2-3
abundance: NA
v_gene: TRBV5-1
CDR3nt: TGCGCCAGCAGCTTGGGAGGACAGGGGGCTTCAGATACGCAGTATTTT
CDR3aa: CASSLGGQGASDTQYF

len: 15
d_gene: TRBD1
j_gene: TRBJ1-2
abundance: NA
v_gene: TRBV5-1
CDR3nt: TGCGCCAGCAGCTTGGGGGGACAGTCGAGCTATGGCTACACCTTC
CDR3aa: CASSLGGQSSYGYTF

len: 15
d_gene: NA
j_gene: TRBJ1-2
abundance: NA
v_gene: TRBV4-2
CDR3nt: TGTGCCAGCAGCCAAGATAATAGGGAGATGTCTGGCTACACCTTC
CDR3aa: CASSQDNREMSGYTF

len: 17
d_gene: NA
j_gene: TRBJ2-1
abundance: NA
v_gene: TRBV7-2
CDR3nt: TGTGCCAGCAGCTCCGGGACTTTCCTCAGCTCCTACAATGAGCAGTTCTTC
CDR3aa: CASSSGTFLSSYNEQFF

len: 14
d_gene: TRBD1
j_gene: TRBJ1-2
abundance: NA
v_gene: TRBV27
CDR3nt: TGTGCCAGCACTCCCGCAGGGGGAAACTATGGCTACACCTTC
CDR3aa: CASTPAGGNYGYTF

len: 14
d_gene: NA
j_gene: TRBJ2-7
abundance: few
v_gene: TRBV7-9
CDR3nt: TGTGCCAGCAGCTTTGCCGATCCAGGAGAAGAGCAGTACTTC
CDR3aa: CASSFADPGEEQYF

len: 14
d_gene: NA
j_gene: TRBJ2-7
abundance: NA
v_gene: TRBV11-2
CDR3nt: TGTGCCAGCAGCTTGAACTCAGCTTGGTCCGAGCAGTACTTC
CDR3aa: CASSLNSAWSEQYF

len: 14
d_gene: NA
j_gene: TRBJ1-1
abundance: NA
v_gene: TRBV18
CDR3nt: TGTGCCAGCTCACTCAGAGAGTTGAACACTGAAGCTTTCTTT
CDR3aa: CASSLRELNTEAFF

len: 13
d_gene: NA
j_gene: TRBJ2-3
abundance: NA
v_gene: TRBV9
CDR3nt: TGTGCCAGCAGCCCGCGCCAGCCGGGAGCGCAGTATTTT
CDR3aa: CASSPRQPGAQYF

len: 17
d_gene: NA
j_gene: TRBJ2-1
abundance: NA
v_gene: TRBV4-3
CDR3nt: TGCGCCAGCAGCCGGCGAACGGCGGCGAGCTCCTACAATGAGCAGTTCTTC
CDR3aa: CASSRRTAASSYNEQFF

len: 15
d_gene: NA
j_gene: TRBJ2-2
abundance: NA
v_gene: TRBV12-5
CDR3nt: TGTGCTAGTGGCTACGGGCTGGGAAACACCGGGGAGCTGTTTTTT
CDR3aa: CASGYGLGNTGELFF

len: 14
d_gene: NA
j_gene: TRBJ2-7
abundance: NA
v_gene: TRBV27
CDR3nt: TGTGCCAGCAGTTTATCTATATTTTCCTACGAGCAGTACTTC
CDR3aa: CASSLSIFSYEQYF

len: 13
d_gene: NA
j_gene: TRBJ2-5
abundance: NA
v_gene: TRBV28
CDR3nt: TGTGCCAGCAGTCCCTCGACACAAGAGACCCAGTACTTC
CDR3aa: CASSPSTQETQYF